These T cell receptor beta chains were read from a single sample in a study of response to subunit inactivated influenza vaccine. One entry per CDR3 protein results from TCRdb running MiXCR on the RT-PCR reads. The table lists more than 400,000 distinct CDR3 sequences, about 7.2% of them singletons. The material sequenced was PBMCs from blood, taken 23 months after vaccination. These receptors were collected from a man between 50 and 69 years old who received an inactivated influenza vaccine. The conserved cysteine and the conserved F or W are not part of the CDR3 here. Clone size is stated in some rows and not others, as once, few, many or a class when expanded.

TRBV6-2/TRBV6-3 | . | ASTFGLTNTGELF
TRBV2 | many | ASHPPGGPTGELF
TRBV11-2 | . | ASSLERRLEQF
TRBV5-1 | . | ASSLGQGGRNEQF
TRBV5-1 | many | ASSFASGSRTDTQY
TRBV27 | . | ASSYLGTSGGLADTQY
TRBV11-1 | few | ASSLVGATDTQY
TRBV20-1 | . | SARERGVLSSGNTIY
TRBV5-1 | many | ASSLTGITDTQY
TRBV24-1 | few | ATSDLIRNEQF
TRBV20-1 | many | SAGQTTYNEQF
TRBV20-1 | . | SARATSGTDTQY
TRBV12-3/TRBV12-4 | many | ASSETGGWTEAF
TRBV27 | many | ASSLLSGQETQY
TRBV4-1 | few | ASSQGLVRTRADTQY
TRBV12-3/TRBV12-4 | . | ASSLWDRGGNEQF
TRBV5-1 | few | ASARTGREETQY
TRBV24-1 | many | ATSDFSDSKFTDTQY
TRBV20-1 | many | SSKLAGVLDTQY
TRBV6-5 | . | ASSYMRTSENEQF
TRBV2 | . | ASGQERDQPQH
TRBV29-1 | few | SVGSASTGELF
TRBV20-1 | . | SAYRGGTEAF
TRBV12-3/TRBV12-4 | many | ASRPASGSYNEQF
TRBV4-2 | many | ASSQDGGRAGNTGELF
TRBV7-9 | . | ASSNRQGNTQY
TRBV20-1 | few | SARDYGTYGYT
TRBV3-1 | many | ASSPTWGGNQPQH
TRBV2 | many | ASSEEGKANYGYT
TRBV15 | . | ATSNDRMSYEQY
TRBV30 | . | AWDGQGGAGELF
TRBV9 | many | ASSPRGVLSTGELF
TRBV5-1 | many | ASSLQGQRNSPLH
TRBV29-1 | few | STAEGGELF
TRBV4-1 | few | ASRRFPESYNEQF
TRBV15 | many | ATSRVAGVDEQF
TRBV5-1 | many | ASSLDSSGGAF
TRBV15 | . | ATSRATGTEETQY
TRBV27 | few | ASSLSQGIETQY
TRBV5-1 | many | ASRGQGGYEQF
TRBV25-1 | many | ASRQGYEQY